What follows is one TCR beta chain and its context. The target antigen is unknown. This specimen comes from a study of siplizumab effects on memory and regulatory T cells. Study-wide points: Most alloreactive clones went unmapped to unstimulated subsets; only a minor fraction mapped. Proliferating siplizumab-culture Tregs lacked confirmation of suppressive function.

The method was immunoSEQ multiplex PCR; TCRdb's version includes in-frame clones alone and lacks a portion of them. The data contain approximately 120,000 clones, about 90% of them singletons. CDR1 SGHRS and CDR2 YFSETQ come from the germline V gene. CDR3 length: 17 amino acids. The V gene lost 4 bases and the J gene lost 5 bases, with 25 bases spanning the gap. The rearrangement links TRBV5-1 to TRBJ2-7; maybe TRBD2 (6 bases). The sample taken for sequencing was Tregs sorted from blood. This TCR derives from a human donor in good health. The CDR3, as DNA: TGCGCCAGCAGCCAACAAACCCGGGACTCCGGTCGTAACGAGCAGTACTTC. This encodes CASSQQTRDSGRNEQYF. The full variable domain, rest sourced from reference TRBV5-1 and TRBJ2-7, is KAGVTQTPRYLIKTRGQQVTLSCSPISGHRSVSWYQQTPGQGLQFLFEYFSETQRNKGNFPGRFSGRQFSNSRSEMNVSTLELGDSALYLCASSQQTRDSGRNEQYFGPGTRLTVT.